Listed below are T cell receptor beta chains from one sample, sequenced in a study of T cell responses to AZD1222 COVID-19 vaccine. Profiling relied on immunoSEQ multiplex PCR, and the TCRdb table lists in-frame clones only, not all of them. The top ten hold around 9% of the sample, which has about 99,000 clones, approximately 88% seen once. This specimen was peripheral blood, taken on day 0 of AZD1222 vaccination. These receptors all stem from an adult in good health. Both conserved end residues are part of each CDR3. D genes are given only for firm matches. Size tells how often a clone was seen (once, few, many) or the class of an expanded clone, and some rows leave it out.

J gene,V gene,clone size,D gene,CDR3 protein,CDR3 DNA
TRBJ1-1,TRBV7-2,NA,TRBD1,CASSTRQGRAFF,TGTGCCAGCAGCACTAGACAGGGAAGAGCTTTCTTT
TRBJ2-1,TRBV6-5,once,NA,CASMGYLHNEQFF,TGTGCCAGCATGGGCTACCTCCACAATGAGCAGTTCTTC
TRBJ2-2,TRBV7-9,NA,NA,CASSLGRRGHGELFF,TGTGCCAGCAGCTTAGGGAGGCGGGGGCACGGGGAGCTGTTTTTT
TRBJ2-2,TRBV7-2,NA,TRBD2,CASSLQGAGEDGELFF,TGTGCCAGCAGCTTACAGGGCGCGGGAGAGGACGGGGAGCTGTTTTTT
TRBJ2-7,TRBV7-2,NA,NA,CASSSQGGGYYEQYF,TGTGCCAGCAGCTCCCAGGGGGGCGGATACTACGAGCAGTACTTC
TRBJ2-7,TRBV29-1,NA,NA,CSVEVQGTLSEQYF,TGCAGCGTTGAGGTACAGGGGACTCTAAGCGAGCAGTACTTC
TRBJ2-1,TRBV7-3,NA,TRBD2,CASSPQEGLAYNEQFF,TGTGCCAGCAGCCCCCAGGAGGGACTAGCCTACAATGAGCAGTTCTTC
TRBJ2-1,TRBV7-3,NA,NA,CASSLNRYDEQFF,TGTGCCAGCAGCTTAAACAGGTACGATGAGCAGTTCTTC
TRBJ2-2,TRBV5-1,NA,NA,CASSLKGDTGELFF,TGCGCCAGCAGCTTGAAGGGGGACACCGGGGAGCTGTTTTTT
TRBJ1-2,TRBV30,NA,NA,CAWSGGGTYGYTF,TGTGCCTGGAGTGGTGGGGGGACCTATGGCTACACCTTC
TRBJ2-7,TRBV5-1,NA,TRBD2,CASSPDPTPLAGGIREQYF,TGCGCCAGCAGCCCGGATCCTACCCCCCTAGCGGGGGGGATCCGCGAGCAGTACTTC
TRBJ2-7,TRBV6-5,NA,NA,CASSPRRQNYEQYF,TGTGCCAGCAGTCCGAGGCGACAAAACTACGAGCAGTACTTC
TRBJ1-6,TRBV7-9,NA,NA,CASTFEVQDSPLHF,TGTGCCAGCACCTTCGAGGTACAGGATTCACCCCTCCACTTT
TRBJ1-6,TRBV7-9,NA,TRBD1,CASSLGQGAGLLHF,TGTGCCAGCAGCTTAGGACAGGGGGCCGGTTTACTCCACTTT
TRBJ2-6,TRBV7-3,NA,NA,CASSLTGGLSGANVLTF,TGTGCCAGCAGCTTAACAGGGGGACTCTCTGGGGCCAACGTCCTGACTTTC
TRBJ1-2,TRBV6-5,few,NA,CASSTRQGYGYTF,TGTGCCAGCAGTACCCGCCAGGGCTATGGCTACACCTTC
TRBJ2-7,TRBV7-2,many,NA,CASSPRDLVYEQYF,TGTGCCAGCAGCCCGCGGGACCTTGTCTACGAGCAGTACTTC
TRBJ1-2,TRBV28,once,NA,CASSSSDSYTF,TGTGCCAGCAGCAGTTCCGACTCCTACACCTTC
TRBJ1-1,TRBV6-5,NA,TRBD1,CASSYGEINRGTEAFF,TGTGCCAGCAGTTATGGGGAAATCAACAGGGGGACTGAAGCTTTCTTT
TRBJ1-4,TRBV5-1,NA,TRBD1,CASSLLQGGGTNEKLFF,TGCGCCAGCAGCTTGCTACAGGGGGGAGGAACTAATGAAAAACTGTTTTTT
TRBJ2-7,TRBV9,NA,NA,CASSVGNREEQYF,TGTGCCAGCAGCGTAGGAAACAGGGAGGAGCAGTACTTC
TRBJ1-5,TRBV2,NA,TRBD1,CASRPLTGDQHF,TGTGCCAGCAGACCACTGACAGGGGACCAGCATTTT
TRBJ1-2,TRBV28,NA,TRBD1,CASSLQGTVRGGYTF,TGTGCCAGCAGTTTACAGGGGACAGTGAGGGGTGGCTACACCTTC
TRBJ2-7,TRBV28,once,TRBD1,CASRSDRGGYEQYF,TGTGCCAGCAGGTCCGACAGGGGTGGGTACGAGCAGTACTTC
TRBJ2-3,TRBV28,NA,TRBD2,CASSYGGGFEYTQYF,TGTGCCAGCAGTTATGGCGGGGGGTTTGAGTATACGCAGTATTTT
TRBJ2-5,TRBV20-1,NA,NA,CSASFTLGQETQYF,TGCAGTGCTAGTTTTACCCTAGGCCAAGAGACCCAGTACTTC
TRBJ1-6,TRBV7-2,NA,NA,CASSAQANSPLHF,TGTGCCAGCAGTGCCCAGGCAAATTCACCCCTCCACTTT
TRBJ2-7,TRBV11-1,NA,NA,CASSLSGGHSYEQYF,TGTGCCAGCAGCTTATCCGGGGGGCATAGCTACGAGCAGTACTTC
TRBJ1-1,TRBV19,NA,NA,CASSIDVKALNEAFF,TGTGCCAGTAGTATAGATGTTAAGGCGTTAAATGAAGCTTTCTTT
TRBJ1-5,TRBV19,NA,NA,CASIPGGGGPHQPQHF,TGTGCCAGTATCCCGGGCGGGGGAGGACCCCACCAGCCCCAGCATTTT
TRBJ2-3,TRBV3-1/TRBV3-2,NA,TRBD2,CASSQDFVGGPRDSTDTQYF,TGTGCCAGCAGCCAAGATTTTGTGGGAGGGCCGAGGGATAGCACAGATACGCAGTATTTT
TRBJ1-1,TRBV2,NA,NA,CASSEFQNTEAFF,TGTGCCAGCAGTGAATTTCAGAACACTGAAGCTTTCTTT
TRBJ1-3,TRBV5-5,NA,NA,CASSFLTGGNTIYF,TGTGCCAGCAGCTTTCTGACAGGCGGAAACACCATATATTTT
TRBJ2-3,TRBV4-3,NA,NA,CASSQDLPAPATQYF,TGCGCCAGCAGCCAAGATCTTCCGGCCCCGGCTACGCAGTATTTT
TRBJ1-4,TRBV5-5,NA,TRBD1,CASSLPQGANEKLFF,TGTGCCAGCAGCTTACCTCAGGGGGCAAATGAAAAACTGTTTTTT
TRBJ1-2,TRBV5-4,few,NA,CASSLVGLTYGYTF,TGTGCCAGCAGCTTGGTCGGACTTACCTATGGCTACACCTTC
TRBJ1-1,TRBV5-6,NA,NA,CASSPEVTYTEAFF,TGTGCCAGCAGCCCGGAAGTCACTTACACAGAAGCTTTCTTT
TRBJ1-1,TRBV9,NA,TRBD1,CASSVVTGESTEAFF,TGTGCCAGCAGCGTAGTGACAGGGGAATCCACTGAAGCTTTCTTT
TRBJ2-1,TRBV11-3,NA,NA,CASSALRVSSYNEQFF,TGTGCCAGCAGCGCCCTTAGGGTAAGCTCCTACAATGAGCAGTTCTTC
TRBJ1-1,TRBV28,NA,NA,CASSARIGGGTEAFF,TGTGCCAGCAGTGCAAGGATCGGCGGGGGCACTGAAGCTTTCTTT
TRBJ1-5,TRBV19,NA,TRBD1,CASSMGRGLGQPQHF,TGTGCCAGTAGTATGGGCAGGGGGCTTGGTCAGCCCCAGCATTTT
TRBJ1-5,TRBV5-1,NA,NA,CASSLGAGNSNQPQHF,TGCGCCAGCAGCCTGGGGGCAGGAAATAGCAATCAGCCCCAGCATTTT
TRBJ2-3,TRBV28,NA,NA,CASQTLAPQYF,TGTGCCAGCCAAACATTAGCGCCCCAGTATTTT
TRBJ1-1,TRBV10-3,NA,NA,CATGVPGPTKGEAFF,TGTGCCACCGGAGTTCCGGGCCCCACAAAGGGTGAAGCTTTCTTT
TRBJ2-7,TRBV7-9,NA,NA,CASSQEIYEQYF,TGTGCCAGCAGCCAGGAAATCTACGAGCAGTACTTC
TRBJ1-5,TRBV9,NA,NA,CASSVGGGNSNQPQHF,TGTGCCAGCAGCGTAGGTGGCGGAAATAGCAATCAGCCCCAGCATTTT
TRBJ1-1,TRBV7-2,NA,TRBD1,CASSFRHRGHTEAFF,TGTGCCAGCAGCTTTCGTCACAGGGGGCACACTGAAGCTTTCTTT
TRBJ1-2,TRBV12-5,NA,TRBD1,CASGLGQGLGTF,TGTGCTAGTGGTTTGGGACAGGGCCTTGGGACCTTC
TRBJ1-4,TRBV18,NA,NA,CASSPLPLRGANEKLFF,TGTGCCAGCTCACCCCTCCCCCTCCGGGGGGCTAATGAAAAACTGTTTTTT
TRBJ2-1,TRBV6-5,once,NA,CASSYSSRDEQFF,TGTGCCAGCAGTTACTCGTCTCGAGATGAGCAGTTCTTC
TRBJ1-3,TRBV28,NA,NA,CASSLGGGGAGPGNTIYF,TGTGCCAGCAGTTTGGGCGGCGGGGGTGCTGGTCCTGGAAACACCATATATTTT
TRBJ2-1,TRBV19,NA,NA,CASSKDTLPYNEQFF,TGTGCCAGTAGTAAGGACACCCTCCCCTACAATGAGCAGTTCTTC
TRBJ1-1,TRBV5-1,once,NA,CASSLTLMRRENTEAFF,TGCGCCAGCAGCTTGACCTTAATGAGACGGGAGAACACTGAAGCTTTCTTT
TRBJ1-2,TRBV11-2,NA,NA,CASSPPRQGYGYTF,TGTGCCAGCAGCCCTCCCCGTCAGGGCTATGGCTACACCTTC